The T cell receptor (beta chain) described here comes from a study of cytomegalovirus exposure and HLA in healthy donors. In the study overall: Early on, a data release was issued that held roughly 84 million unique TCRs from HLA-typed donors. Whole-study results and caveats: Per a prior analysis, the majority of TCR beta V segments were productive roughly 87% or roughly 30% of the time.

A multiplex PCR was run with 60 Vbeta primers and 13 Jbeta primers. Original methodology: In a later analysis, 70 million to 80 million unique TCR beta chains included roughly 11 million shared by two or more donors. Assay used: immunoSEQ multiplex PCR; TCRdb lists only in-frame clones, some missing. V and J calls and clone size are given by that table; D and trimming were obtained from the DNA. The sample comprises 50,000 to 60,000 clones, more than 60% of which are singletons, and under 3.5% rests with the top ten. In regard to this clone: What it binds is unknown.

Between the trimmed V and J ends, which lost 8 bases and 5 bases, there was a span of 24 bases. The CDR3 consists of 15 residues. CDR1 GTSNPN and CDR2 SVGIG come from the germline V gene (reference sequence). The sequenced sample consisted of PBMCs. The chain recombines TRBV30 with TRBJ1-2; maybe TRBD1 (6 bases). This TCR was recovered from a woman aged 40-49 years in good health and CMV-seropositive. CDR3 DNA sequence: TGTGCCCACTCAACAGGGATAAGTTCCCCTTATGGCTACACCTTC. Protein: CAHSTGISSPYGYTF.